This is a list of T cell receptor beta chains from one sample in a study of PD-L1 blockade in urothelial cancer. Data came from immunoSEQ multiplex PCR; TCRdb stores just in-frame clones and leaves some out. The sample holds approximately 65,000 clones, 70% to 90% seen once. This material consisted of PBMCs, taken around atezolizumab (anti-PD-L1) treatment. These receptors were taken from a man aged 55 to 69 with urothelial cancer. Each CDR3 is given with its conserved first and last residue. D genes are given only for firm matches. Expanded clones get a size class; other rows say once, few or many, or leave the size out.

j_gene	len	abundance	d_gene	v_gene	CDR3nt	CDR3aa
TRBJ1-3	14	NA	NA	TRBV5-1	TGCGCCAGCAGCTTAGGAGGGCCCGGAAACACCATATATTTT	CASSLGGPGNTIYF
TRBJ2-3	16	NA	TRBD2	TRBV2	TGTGCCAGCAGGGCCGGAGGGGCGGGGGGAGCAGATACGCAGTATTTT	CASRAGGAGGADTQYF
TRBJ1-3	16	NA	TRBD1	TRBV9	TGTGCCAGCAGCGCCCGGACAGGGGTAAAAGGAAACACCATATATTTT	CASSARTGVKGNTIYF
TRBJ2-7	17	NA	TRBD2	TRBV7-2	TGTGCCAGCAGCTTAGGGCCCAGAAGCGGGAGGGCCAACGAGCAGTACTTC	CASSLGPRSGRANEQYF
TRBJ2-5	15	NA	NA	TRBV5-1	TGCGCCAGCAGCTTGGGTGGAGGGCTCCAAGAGACCCAGTACTTC	CASSLGGGLQETQYF
TRBJ2-1	15	few	TRBD2	TRBV19	TGTGCCAGTAGTATGGGACTAGCGGGGTCAAATGAGCAGTTCTTC	CASSMGLAGSNEQFF
TRBJ1-2	16	NA	NA	TRBV6-6	TGTGCCAGCATAAATACGGGAGGGAACTACAACTATGGCTACACCTTC	CASINTGGNYNYGYTF
TRBJ2-4	16	NA	NA	TRBV19	TGTGCCAGGCCATCCCAAGGGGCTTTTGCCAAAAACATTCAGTACTTC	CARPSQGAFAKNIQYF
TRBJ2-3	16	NA	TRBD2	TRBV7-2	TGTGCCAGCAGCTCCCATATAGCGGGAAGCACAGATACGCAGTATTTT	CASSSHIAGSTDTQYF
TRBJ1-1	14	NA	NA	TRBV5-4	TGTGCCAGCAGTCGGGGACAATCGAACACTGAAGCTTTCTTT	CASSRGQSNTEAFF
TRBJ2-2	17	NA	TRBD1	TRBV4-1	TGCGCCAGCAGCCAAACGCGACTACAGGGGGGTACCGGGGAGCTGTTTTTT	CASSQTRLQGGTGELFF
TRBJ1-2	12	NA	TRBD1	TRBV10-3	TGTGCCATCAGTGAACAGGGGAGTGGCTACACCTTC	CAISEQGSGYTF
TRBJ2-2	13	NA	TRBD1	TRBV29-1	TGCAGCGCTAGGACAGGGGTAACCGGGGAGCTGTTTTTT	CSARTGVTGELFF
TRBJ2-7	14	once	NA	TRBV19	TGTGCCAGCTCCAACGCGGGACCGCAATACGAGCAGTACTTC	CASSNAGPQYEQYF
TRBJ1-4	16	NA	NA	TRBV15	TGTGCCACCAGCACCCTCCGGGGGACGCAGAATGAAAAACTGTTTTTT	CATSTLRGTQNEKLFF
TRBJ2-1	15	NA	NA	TRBV10-1	TGCGCCACCCGGTCTGGTCCGAGCTCCTACAATGAGCAGTTCTTC	CATRSGPSSYNEQFF
TRBJ2-2	15	NA	TRBD1	TRBV28	TGTGCCAGCAGTTTACTTACAGGGGATTCCGGGGAGCTGTTTTTT	CASSLLTGDSGELFF
TRBJ2-7	13	NA	NA	TRBV16	TGTGCCAGCAGCCGGACAGATCCCTACGAGCAGTACTTC	CASSRTDPYEQYF
TRBJ2-1	12	NA	NA	TRBV11-3	TGTGCCAGCAGCAACAGGGTCGGTGAGCAGTTCTTC	CASSNRVGEQFF
TRBJ2-1	12	NA	NA	TRBV11-2	TGTGCCAGCAGCTTATTCCTCGATGAGCAGTTCTTC	CASSLFLDEQFF
TRBJ2-7	15	NA	NA	TRBV2	TGTGCCAGCGAAAAAGGGGGTAGGATTCCCTACGAGCAGTACTTC	CASEKGGRIPYEQYF
TRBJ2-5	13	NA	NA	TRBV30	TGTGCCTGGAGCGGGGGAAGACAAGAGACCCAGTACTTC	CAWSGGRQETQYF
TRBJ2-7	14	few	TRBD2	TRBV10-3	TGTGCCATCAAAGTAGCGGGAGGGCCTTTCGAGCAGTACTTC	CAIKVAGGPFEQYF
TRBJ2-6	15	NA	TRBD2	TRBV6-1	TGTGCCAGCAGACCGGGAGGGTCTGGGGCCAACGTCCTGACTTTC	CASRPGGSGANVLTF
TRBJ1-1	13	NA	NA	TRBV5-1	TGCGCCAGCAGCTTGGGGGGGCTAGGGGAAGCTTTCTTT	CASSLGGLGEAFF
TRBJ2-1	16	NA	TRBD1	TRBV5-1	TGCGCCAGCAGCTTGGCCCGAGGGACAGACCACAATGAGCAGTTCTTC	CASSLARGTDHNEQFF
TRBJ2-4	14	NA	NA	TRBV5-6	TGTGCCAGCAGCTTCAGGGGCGGCAAAAACATTCAGTACTTC	CASSFRGGKNIQYF
TRBJ1-3	16	NA	NA	TRBV7-9	TGTGCCAGCAGCTTTCCGGGGTCGGACTCTGGAAACACCATATATTTT	CASSFPGSDSGNTIYF
TRBJ2-2	16	NA	TRBD2	TRBV7-9	TGTGCCAGCAGCTTGGGGACTAGCGGACGCACCGGGGAGCTGTTTTTT	CASSLGTSGRTGELFF
TRBJ2-2	16	NA	TRBD1	TRBV10-1	TGCGCCAGCAGTGGGAGACAGGGGGCGAACACCGGGGAGCTGTTTTTT	CASSGRQGANTGELFF
TRBJ1-1	12	few	TRBD1	TRBV30	TGTGCCTGGAGTGAAGGGACAGGGCCAGCTTTCTTT	CAWSEGTGPAFF
TRBJ1-2	11	once	NA	TRBV2	TGTGCCAGCAGTGAAGCGAGTTTATCCACCTTC	CASSEASLSTF
TRBJ1-4	13	NA	NA	TRBV9	TGTGCCAGCAGCGTAGGGACAAATGAAAAACTGTTTTTT	CASSVGTNEKLFF
TRBJ2-1	13	NA	NA	TRBV5-1	TGCGCCAGCTCCCGAGGGGGATACAATGAGCAGTTCTTC	CASSRGGYNEQFF
TRBJ2-1	20	NA	TRBD2	TRBV5-1	TGCGCCAGCAGCTTGGACTGGGGTAGGGGTAGCGGGGGGTCCTACAATGAGCAGTTCTTC	CASSLDWGRGSGGSYNEQFF
TRBJ2-2	15	NA	TRBD2	TRBV11-2	TGTGCCAGCAGCATGACTAGCGGGGACACCGGGGAGCTGTTTTTT	CASSMTSGDTGELFF
TRBJ2-7	15	once	TRBD2	TRBV27	TGTGCCAGCAGTACCTCCAGCGGGAGAGGCTACGAGCAGTACTTC	CASSTSSGRGYEQYF
TRBJ2-1	15	NA	TRBD2	TRBV5-1	TGCGCCAGCAGCTTGGGACTAGCGGGTGGCAATGAGCAGTTCTTC	CASSLGLAGGNEQFF
TRBJ2-7	14	NA	TRBD2	TRBV19	TGTGCCAGTAGGAGGACTAGCGGGATTGACGAGCAGTACTTC	CASRRTSGIDEQYF
TRBJ2-7	15	NA	TRBD2	TRBV4-1	TGCGCCAGCAGCCCACTAGCGGGAGGCCCCCACGAGCAGTACTTC	CASSPLAGGPHEQYF
TRBJ1-4	16	NA	TRBD1	TRBV5-8	TGTGCCAGCAGCCCAGGACAGGGGGCGCTTGGTGAAAAACTGTTTTTT	CASSPGQGALGEKLFF
TRBJ1-6	14	NA	NA	TRBV6-1	TGTGCCAGCAACGAGTCCCCTGACAGGTCACCCCTCCACTTT	CASNESPDRSPLHF
TRBJ1-4	18	NA	TRBD1	TRBV7-9	TGTGCCAGCAGCTCTCAGCGGGTGGACAGGGGAAAGAATGAAAAACTGTTTTTT	CASSSQRVDRGKNEKLFF
TRBJ2-7	12	NA	TRBD2	TRBV28	TGTGCCAGCGGGACTAGTATCCACGAGCAGTACTTC	CASGTSIHEQYF
TRBJ1-1	14	NA	NA	TRBV5-1	TGCGCCAGCAGGGGGGGGGATTTGAACACTGAAGCTTTCTTT	CASRGGDLNTEAFF
TRBJ2-2	17	NA	NA	TRBV5-1	TGCGCCAGCAGCGCCACCGCTACCCCGGGACTCGCCGGGGAGCTGTTTTTT	CASSATATPGLAGELFF
TRBJ1-1	13	few	NA	TRBV7-2	TGTGCCAGCAGCTTTGGACAGCGCACTGAAGCTTTCTTT	CASSFGQRTEAFF
TRBJ2-2	15	NA	TRBD2	TRBV10-3	TGTGCCATCAGTGAGCTAGCGGGAGACGCCGGGGAGCTGTTTTTT	CAISELAGDAGELFF
TRBJ2-2	17	NA	NA	TRBV7-2	TGTGCCAGCAGCTCCCGGGTCGAAGGCACTAACACCGGGGAGCTGTTTTTT	CASSSRVEGTNTGELFF
TRBJ1-2	16	few	NA	TRBV7-8	TGTGCCAGCAGCTTAGCGAGAACAGGGAGAGCAGGTGGCTACACCTTC	CASSLARTGRAGGYTF
TRBJ1-5	13	NA	NA	TRBV19	TGTGCCAGTAGTATGGGCAGCAATCAGCCCCAGCATTTT	CASSMGSNQPQHF
TRBJ2-1	13	NA	NA	TRBV30	TGTGCATGGGCAGGGGCCTCCTACAATGAGCAGTTCTTC	CAWAGASYNEQFF
TRBJ2-7	16	NA	TRBD2	TRBV7-6	TGTGCCAGCAGCTTGACTACTAGCGGGGGGGCCTACGAGCAGTACTTC	CASSLTTSGGAYEQYF
TRBJ2-1	15	NA	TRBD1	TRBV25-1	TGTGCCAGCAGTGAATCGGTCAGGGGGCATGGGGAGCAGTTCTTC	CASSESVRGHGEQFF
TRBJ2-4	12	NA	NA	TRBV30	TGTGCCTGGAGGCAGTGGGAGGACATTCAGTACTTC	CAWRQWEDIQYF
TRBJ2-7	11	NA	TRBD1	TRBV28	TGTGCCAGCCTCGACAGGGACGAGCAGTACTTC	CASLDRDEQYF
TRBJ2-1	16	NA	NA	TRBV10-3	TGTGCCATCAGTGAAGTAGGGGCGGGGTTACGAAATGAGCAGTTCTTC	CAISEVGAGLRNEQFF
TRBJ2-3	15	NA	TRBD1	TRBV5-1	TGCGCCAGCAGCGGCGGGACAGGGGGCACAGATACGCAGTATTTT	CASSGGTGGTDTQYF
TRBJ2-1	14	NA	TRBD1	TRBV5-4	TGTGCCAGCAGCTTGATCGACAGGGTCCTTGAGCAGTTCTTC	CASSLIDRVLEQFF